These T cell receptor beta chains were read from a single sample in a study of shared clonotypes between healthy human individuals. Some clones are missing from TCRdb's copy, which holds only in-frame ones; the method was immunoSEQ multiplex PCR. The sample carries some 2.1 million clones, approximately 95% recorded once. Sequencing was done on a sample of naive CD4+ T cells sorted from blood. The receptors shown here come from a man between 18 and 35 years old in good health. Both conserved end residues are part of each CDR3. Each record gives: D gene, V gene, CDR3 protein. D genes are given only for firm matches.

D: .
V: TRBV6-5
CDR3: CASRPSPGLAYEQYF

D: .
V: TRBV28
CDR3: CASSSPVRYGYTF

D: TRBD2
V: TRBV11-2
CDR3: CASSLDPSGSVWNYYEQYF

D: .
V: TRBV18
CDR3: CASSQFREMNTEAFF

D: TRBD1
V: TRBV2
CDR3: CASSEAGTGVFPEAFF

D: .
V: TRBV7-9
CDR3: CASSLGGTADYEQYF

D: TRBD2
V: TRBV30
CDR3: CAWSRLGLAGGETQYF

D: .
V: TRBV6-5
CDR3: CASSYSSQPNQPQHF

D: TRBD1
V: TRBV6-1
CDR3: CASRGTGQGIGEQYF

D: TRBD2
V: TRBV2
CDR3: CASSPRLAGVRETQYF

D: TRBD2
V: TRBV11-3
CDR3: CASSHSGGSREDTQYF